These T cell receptor beta chains were read from a single sample in a study of cytomegalovirus exposure and HLA in healthy donors. The method was immunoSEQ multiplex PCR; TCRdb's version includes in-frame clones alone and lacks a portion of them. The table includes about 87,000 clones, approximately 69% detected once. The source material was PBMCs. Receptors originate from a man younger than 45 in good health and CMV-seropositive. Both conserved end residues are part of each CDR3.

>13|TRBJ2-1|TRBV19
CASNQGGYNEQFF
>16|TRBJ2-1|TRBV11-2
CASSLAATSSYNEQFF
>14|TRBJ2-7|TRBV15
CATSQTSGAYEQYF
>20|TRBJ2-3|TRBV4-2
CASSQDPVSGSGGWADTQYF
>10|TRBJ2-1|TRBV30
CASYYNEQFF
>15|TRBJ2-1|TRBV15
CATSRVTSGGAEQFF
>15|TRBJ2-7|TRBV4-3
CASSQDRSKLYEQYF
>15|TRBJ2-7|TRBV10-3
CAISESTGNSYEQYF
>16|TRBJ1-5|TRBV4-1
CASSPRGSKSNQPQHF
>11|TRBJ1-4|TRBV6-5
CASMGREKLFF
>15|TRBJ2-3|TRBV7-3
CASSLESRGTDTQYF
>14|TRBJ2-1|TRBV6-6
CASSYPAGDNEQFF
>14|TRBJ2-7|TRBV18
CASSPGTGLYEQYF
>15|TRBJ2-7|TRBV12-2
CASRLFSWDNYEQYF
>15|TRBJ2-7|TRBV5-1
CASTERSGGAYEQYF
>17|TRBJ2-1|TRBV15
CATSRDVLGQGAREQFF
>14|TRBJ1-5|TRBV4-3
CASSRGTGDQPQHF
>16|TRBJ1-3|TRBV19
CASSIGTGGSGNTIYF
>14|TRBJ2-1|TRBV10-2
CASSLAGGPNEQFF
>16|TRBJ1-2|TRBV28
CAIPRAVGQGAEGYPF
>11|TRBJ2-1|TRBV20-1
CSARDQGPGVF
>14|TRBJ1-2|TRBV28
CASSLLSRNYGYTF
>14|TRBJ1-2|TRBV5-1
CASSLGQGGYGYTF
>15|TRBJ2-7|TRBV6-4
CASSPEGQGSYEQYF
>17|TRBJ1-5|TRBV6-1
CASTDFGVGALNQPQHF
>15|TRBJ2-2|TRBV5-1
CASSLGLAEAGELFF
>14|TRBJ2-2|TRBV5-4
CASQGSGRTGELFF
>14|TRBJ1-2|TRBV11-2
CASSSGPNWHGYTF
>15|TRBJ1-5|TRBV6-5
CASRPSGRGNQPQHF
>12|TRBJ2-1|TRBV11-2
CASSFQGNEQFF
>15|TRBJ2-7|TRBV5-1
CASSLGFDRGYEQYF
>13|TRBJ2-7|TRBV5-8
CASSRQVFYEQYF
>15|TRBJ2-7|TRBV4-2
CASSQGTGGTYEQYF
>14|TRBJ1-5|TRBV7-6
CASSQGTVNQPQHF
>15|TRBJ2-2|TRBV4-2
CASSQAQGGTGELFF
>14|TRBJ2-5|TRBV4-1
CASSRPWGGETQYF
>12|TRBJ1-1|TRBV10-3
CAIRGENTEAFF
>14|TRBJ2-1|TRBV6-5
CATSGGGLYNEQFF
>15|TRBJ1-5|TRBV7-2
CASRSQGESNQPQHF